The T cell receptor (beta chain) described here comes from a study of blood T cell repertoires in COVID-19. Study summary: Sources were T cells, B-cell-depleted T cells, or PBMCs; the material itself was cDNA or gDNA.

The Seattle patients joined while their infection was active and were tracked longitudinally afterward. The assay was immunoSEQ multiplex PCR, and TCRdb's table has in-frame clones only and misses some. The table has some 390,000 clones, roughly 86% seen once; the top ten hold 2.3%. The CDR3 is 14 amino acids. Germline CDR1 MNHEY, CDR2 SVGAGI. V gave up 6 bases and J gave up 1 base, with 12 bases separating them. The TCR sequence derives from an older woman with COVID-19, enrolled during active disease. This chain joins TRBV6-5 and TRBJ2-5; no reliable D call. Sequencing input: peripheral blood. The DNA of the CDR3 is TGTGCCAGCAGCCACCTCAATAGCCAAGAGACCCAGTACTTC. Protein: CASSHLNSQETQYF.